This TCR beta chain originates from a study of T-cell memory formation after mild COVID-19. Looking at the study overall: Largely donor-specific TCR clusters were found. The study's findings and limits: CM and EM subsets held most contracting CD4+ clones; EMRA held CD8+ ones.

V lost 2 bases to trimming and J lost 5 bases, with 12 bases between them. This CDR3 spans 15 amino acids. Germline V lookup: CDR1 SGHTA, CDR2 FQGNSA. This clonotype showed up many times. Its matching antigen is unknown. Constant-segment primers were used for 5'RACE, and the resulting TCR alpha and TCR beta cDNA libraries carried sample barcodes and UMIs. TCRdb passed the 5' RACE reads through MiXCR, listing each CDR3 protein once. Of around 430,000 distinct CDR3 sequences listed, roughly 15% are singletons. The clonotype originates from a young man who had mild COVID-19 (a few samples of this study predate the infection). Cell type and time point are not known. The rearrangement uses TRBV7-2 and TRBJ2-2; perhaps TRBD2 as D (6 bases). The material sequenced was PBMCs or a T cell subset sorted from them (not recorded which). CDR3: CASSLSGHATGELFF. As DNA, the CDR3 is TGTGCCAGCAGCTTAAGCGGGCACGCTACCGGGGAGCTGTTTTTT.